These 10 T cell receptor beta chains were sequenced from one sample in a study of vaccination and CD4 T cells after COVID-19. Sample treatment: roughly ten-day PBMC culture with coronavirus spike peptide pools or control peptides (ViraFEST assay). These receptors lack a known antigen. Sequenced with the Oncomine TCR Beta short-read assay was DNA taken from cultured CD4+ T cells. In TCRdb, the PCR reads were re-called with MiXCR into one record per CDR3 protein. The sample lists approximately 4,600 distinct CDR3 sequences, over 25% occurring once. The sample comprised CD4+ T cells from blood, cultured in vitro. Receptor source: a human donor who had recovered from COVID-19.

The chain uses TRBV19 and TRBJ1-1, with D maybe TRBD1 (5 bases). CDR1 and CDR2 from the germline V gene are LNHDA and SQIVND (reference sequence). The CDR3 spans 16 residues. V lost 5 bases, J lost 0 bases, and 16 bases lay in between. The CDR3 sequence: CASSPGGNLMNTEAFF. DNA of the CDR3: TGTGCCAGTAGTCCGGGGGGGAATCTCATGAACACTGAAGCTTTCTTT. The variable domain in full, completed from reference TRBV19 and TRBJ1-1, reads DGGITQSPKYLFRKEGQNVTLSCEQNLNHDAMYWYRQDPGQGLRLIYYSQIVNDFQKGDIAEGYSVSREKKESFPLTVTSAQKNPTAFYLCASSPGGNLMNTEAFFGQGTRLTVV.

The chain has TRBV2 and TRBJ2-7; 15 nucleotides agree with TRBD2. Per the germline V gene, CDR1 is SNHLY and CDR2 is FYNNEI. This CDR3 has 15 amino acids. V shed 4 bases, J shed 7 bases, and the junction held 5 bases outside the gene matches. The CDR3 DNA sequence: TGTGCCAGCAGTGGTGGACTAGCGGGGGGGCAGGAGCAGTACTTC. This gives the protein CASSGGLAGGQEQYF.

The gene calls are TRBV11-3 and TRBJ2-1; 7 positions match TRBD2. Unmatched junction bases numbered 6, after V lost 0 bases and J lost 7 bases. Germline V gene sequence: CDR1 SGHNT, CDR2 YENEEA. The length of the CDR3 is 15 residues. CDR3 coding DNA: TGTGCCAGCAGCTTAGAAATCGCGGGAGCTAATGAGCAGTTCTTC. As protein: CASSLEIAGANEQFF.

This clonotype has just a few counts. The rearrangement joins TRBV20-1 to TRBJ1-2; D remains ambiguous. This CDR3 spans 15 amino acids. V lost 0 bases and J lost 2, with 13 bases in between. Germline CDR1 is DFQATT and CDR2 is SNEGSKA (reference sequence). The CDR3 is CSARDGGRLNYGYTF. The CDR3 nucleotides read TGCAGTGCTAGAGATGGCGGCAGGTTGAACTATGGCTACACCTTC.

V usage is TRBV4-3 and J usage is TRBJ2-2; 14 bases are shared with TRBD2. Unmatched junction bases numbered 6, after V lost 5 bases and J lost 7 bases. The V gene's germline CDR1 is LGHNA and CDR2 YSLEER. The CDR3 loop spans 16 amino acids. CDR3 DNA: TGCGCCAGCAGCTTCGGGACTAGCGGGAGCGTCGGGGAGCTGTTTTTT. Translation gives CASSFGTSGSVGELFF.

This clonotype has just a few counts. This sequence joins TRBV10-3 and TRBJ1-6; 8 nucleotides agree with TRBD1. With V trimmed by 8 bases and J by 7 bases, 7 bases remained unmatched. This CDR3 contains 14 residues. Germline lookup yields CDR1 ENHRY and CDR2 SYGVKD. CDR3 nucleotides: TGTGCCATCCCCCGGACAGGGTGGAATTCACCCCTCCACTTT. Encoded protein: CAIPRTGWNSPLHF.

The chain uses TRBV7-2 and TRBJ2-7; D remains ambiguous. The CDR3 extends over 12 amino acids. Germline CDR1 reads SGHTA; CDR2 reads FQGNSA. Trimming cost V 8 bases and J 4 bases, with 12 bases left between them. The CDR3 loop is CASGHREYEQYF. The CDR3, as DNA: TGTGCCAGCGGCCACCGAGAATACGAGCAGTACTTC.

The CDR3 DNA reads as TGTGCCAGCAGTCCCCCGACAGGGAGGTCGTCCAACGAGCAGTACTTC. It yields the protein CASSPPTGRSSNEQYF. This rearrangement joins TRBV27 to TRBJ2-7, with D possibly TRBD1 on 7 matching bases. The CDR3 spans 16 residues. Between the trimmed V and J ends, which lost 5 bases and 5 bases, there was a span of 22 bases. Germline values: CDR1 MNHEY, CDR2 SMNVEV (reference sequence).

V is TRBV30 and J is TRBJ2-7; 12 nucleotides agree with TRBD2. CDR1 and CDR2 (germline): GTSNPN, SVGIG (reference sequence). CDR3 length: 15 amino acids. J lost 9 bases, V lost 2 bases, and 11 bases had no gene match. The CDR3 loop is CAWSPLAGGAYGQYF. As DNA, the CDR3 is TGTGCCTGGAGTCCACTAGCGGGAGGAGCCTATGGGCAGTACTTC.

The chain joins TRBV6-1 to TRBJ1-4; D is ambiguous. CDR1 is MNHNS and CDR2 is SASEGT in the germline V gene. V was cut by 5 bases and J by 3 bases, with 7 bases left in between. The CDR3 loop spans 13 amino acids. The CDR3 protein is CASSPQPNEKLFF. The CDR3 coding sequence is TGTGCCAGCAGTCCCCAGCCTAATGAAAAACTGTTTTTT.